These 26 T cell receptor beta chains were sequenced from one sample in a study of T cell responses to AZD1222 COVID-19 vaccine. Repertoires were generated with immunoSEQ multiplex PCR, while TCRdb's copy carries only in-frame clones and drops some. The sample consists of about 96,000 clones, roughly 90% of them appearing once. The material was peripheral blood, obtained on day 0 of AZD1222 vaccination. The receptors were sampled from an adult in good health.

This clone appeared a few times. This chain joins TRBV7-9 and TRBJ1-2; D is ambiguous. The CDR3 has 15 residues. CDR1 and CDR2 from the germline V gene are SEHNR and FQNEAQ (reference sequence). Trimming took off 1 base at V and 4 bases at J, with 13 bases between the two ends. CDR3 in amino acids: CASSLGSALVYGYTF. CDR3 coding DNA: TGTGCCAGCAGCTTAGGATCAGCTTTGGTCTATGGCTACACCTTC.

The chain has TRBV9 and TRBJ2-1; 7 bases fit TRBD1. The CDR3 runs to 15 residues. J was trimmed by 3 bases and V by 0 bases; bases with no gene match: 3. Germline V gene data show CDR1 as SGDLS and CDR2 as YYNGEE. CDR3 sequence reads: CASSVGQGVYNEQFF. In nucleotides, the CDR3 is TGTGCCAGCAGCGTAGGGCAGGGGGTCTACAATGAGCAGTTCTTC.

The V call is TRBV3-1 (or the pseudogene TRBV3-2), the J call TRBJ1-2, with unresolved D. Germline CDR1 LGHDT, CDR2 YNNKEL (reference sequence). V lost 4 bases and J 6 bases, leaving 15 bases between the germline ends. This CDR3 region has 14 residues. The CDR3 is CASSPQQNYHGYTF. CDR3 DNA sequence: TGTGCCAGCAGCCCGCAGCAGAATTACCATGGCTACACCTTC.

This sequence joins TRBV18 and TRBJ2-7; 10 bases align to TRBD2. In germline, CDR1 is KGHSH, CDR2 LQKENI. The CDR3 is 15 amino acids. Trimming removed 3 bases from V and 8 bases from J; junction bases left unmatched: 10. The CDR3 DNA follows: TGTGCCAGCTCACCGGGACTAGCGACTACCTTCCAGCAGTACTTC. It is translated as CASSPGLATTFQQYF.

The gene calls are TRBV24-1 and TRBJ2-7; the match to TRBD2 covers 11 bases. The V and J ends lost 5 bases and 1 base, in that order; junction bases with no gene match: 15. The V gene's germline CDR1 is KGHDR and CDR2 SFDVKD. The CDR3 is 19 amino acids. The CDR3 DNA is TGTGCCACCAGTGTCACAACCGGGACTAGCGGTGATCTTTCCTACGAGCAGTACTTC. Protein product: CATSVTTGTSGDLSYEQYF.

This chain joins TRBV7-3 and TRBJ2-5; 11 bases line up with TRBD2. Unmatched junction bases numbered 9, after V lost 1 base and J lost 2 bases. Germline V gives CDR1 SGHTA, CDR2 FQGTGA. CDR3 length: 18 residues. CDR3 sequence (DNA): TGTGCCAGCAGCTTAATAGCGGGAGGGCTGGGAAGACAAGAGACCCAGTACTTC. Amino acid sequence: CASSLIAGGLGRQETQYF.

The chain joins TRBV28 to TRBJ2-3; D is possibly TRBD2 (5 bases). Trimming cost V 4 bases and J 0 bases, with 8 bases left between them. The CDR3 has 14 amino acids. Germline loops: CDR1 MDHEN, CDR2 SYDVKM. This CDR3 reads CASSSGLSTDTQYF. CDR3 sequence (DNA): TGTGCCAGCAGTTCGGGGTTGAGCACAGATACGCAGTATTTT.

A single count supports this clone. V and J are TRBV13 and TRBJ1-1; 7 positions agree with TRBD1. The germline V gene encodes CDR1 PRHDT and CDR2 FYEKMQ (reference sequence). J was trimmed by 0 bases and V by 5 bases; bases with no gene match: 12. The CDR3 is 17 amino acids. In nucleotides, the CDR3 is TGTGCCAGCAGCCTGTCGACAGGGAGGATTGTGAACACTGAAGCTTTCTTT. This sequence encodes CASSLSTGRIVNTEAFF. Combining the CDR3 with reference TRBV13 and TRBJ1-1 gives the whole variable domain AAGVIQSPRHLIKEKRETATLKCYPIPRHDTVYWYQQGPGQDPQFLISFYEKMQSDKGSIPDRFSAQQFSDYHSELNMSSLELGDSALYFCASSLSTGRIVNTEAFFGQGTRLTVV.

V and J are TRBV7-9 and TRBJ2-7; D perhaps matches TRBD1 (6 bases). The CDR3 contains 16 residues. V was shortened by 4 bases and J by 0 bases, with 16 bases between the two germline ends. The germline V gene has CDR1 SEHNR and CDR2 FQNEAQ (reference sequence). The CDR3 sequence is CASSSRREGGSYEQYF. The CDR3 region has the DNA TGTGCCAGCAGCTCCCGGCGCGAAGGGGGCTCCTACGAGCAGTACTTC. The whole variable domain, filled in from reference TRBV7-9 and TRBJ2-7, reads DTGVSQNPRHKITKRGQNVTFRCDPISEHNRLYWYRQTLGQGPEFLTYFQNEAQLEKSRLLSDRFSAERPKGSFSTLEIQRTEQGDSAMYLCASSSRREGGSYEQYFGPGTRLTVT.

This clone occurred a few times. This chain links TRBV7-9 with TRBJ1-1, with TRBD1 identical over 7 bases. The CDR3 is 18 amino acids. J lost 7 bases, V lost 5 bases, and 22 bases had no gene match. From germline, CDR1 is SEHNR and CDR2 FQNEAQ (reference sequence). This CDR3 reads CASSPRAGGAASGVEAFF. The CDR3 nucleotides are TGTGCCAGCAGCCCTAGGGCAGGGGGGGCGGCAAGCGGAGTTGAAGCTTTCTTT.

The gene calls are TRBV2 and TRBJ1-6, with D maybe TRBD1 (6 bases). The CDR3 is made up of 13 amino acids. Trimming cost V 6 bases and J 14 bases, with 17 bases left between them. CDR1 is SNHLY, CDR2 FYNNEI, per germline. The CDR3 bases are TGTGCCAGCAGCATCGAACAGGGTTCCTCCCTCCACTTT. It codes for CASSIEQGSSLHF. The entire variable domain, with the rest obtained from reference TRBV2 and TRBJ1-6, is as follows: EPEVTQTPSHQVTQMGQEVILRCVPISNHLYFYWYRQILGQKVEFLVSFYNNEISEKSEIFDDQFSVERPDGSNFTLKIRSTKLEDSAMYFCASSIEQGSSLHFGNGTRLTVT.

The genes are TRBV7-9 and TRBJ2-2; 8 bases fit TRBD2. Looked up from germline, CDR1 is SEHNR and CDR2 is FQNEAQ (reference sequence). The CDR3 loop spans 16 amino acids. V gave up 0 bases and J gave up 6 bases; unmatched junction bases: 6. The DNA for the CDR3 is TGTGCCAGCAGCTTAGCCCGGGGGGGGTCATCCGGGGAGCTGTTTTTT. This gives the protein CASSLARGGSSGELFF.

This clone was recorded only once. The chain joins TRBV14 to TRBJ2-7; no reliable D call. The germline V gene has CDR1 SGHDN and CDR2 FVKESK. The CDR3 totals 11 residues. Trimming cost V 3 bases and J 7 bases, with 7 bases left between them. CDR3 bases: TGTGCCAGCAGCCACGGGTGGGAGCAGTACTTC. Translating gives CASSHGWEQYF. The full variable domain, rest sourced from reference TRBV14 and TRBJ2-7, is EAGVTQFPSHSVIEKGQTVTLRCDPISGHDNLYWYRRVMGKEIKFLLHFVKESKQDESGMPNNRFLAERTGGTYSTLKVQPAELEDSGVYFCASSHGWEQYFGPGTRLTVT.

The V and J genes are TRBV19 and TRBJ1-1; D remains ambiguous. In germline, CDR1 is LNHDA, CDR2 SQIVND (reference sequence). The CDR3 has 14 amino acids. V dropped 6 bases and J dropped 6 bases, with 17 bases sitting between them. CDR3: CASRWTEYNPEAFF. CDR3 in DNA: TGTGCCAGTAGGTGGACTGAATACAACCCTGAAGCTTTCTTT.

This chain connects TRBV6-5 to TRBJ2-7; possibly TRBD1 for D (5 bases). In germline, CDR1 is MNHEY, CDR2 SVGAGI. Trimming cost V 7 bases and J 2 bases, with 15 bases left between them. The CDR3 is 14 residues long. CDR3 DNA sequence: TGTGCCAGCAACAGTCAGGGTGGAACCTACGAGCAGTACTTC. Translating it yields CASNSQGGTYEQYF.

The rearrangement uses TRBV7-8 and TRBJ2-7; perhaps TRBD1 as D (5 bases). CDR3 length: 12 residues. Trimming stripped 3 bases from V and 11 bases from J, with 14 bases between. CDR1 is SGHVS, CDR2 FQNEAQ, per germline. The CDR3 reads CASSFRQGEKYF. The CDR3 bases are TGTGCCAGCAGCTTTCGGCAGGGTGAAAAGTACTTC.

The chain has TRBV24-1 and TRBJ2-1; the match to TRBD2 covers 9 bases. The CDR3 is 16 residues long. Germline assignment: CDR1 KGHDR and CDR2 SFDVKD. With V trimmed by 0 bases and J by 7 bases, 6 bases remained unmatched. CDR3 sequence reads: CATSDLGTSLWNEQFF. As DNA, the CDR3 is TGTGCCACCAGTGATTTGGGGACTAGCCTTTGGAATGAGCAGTTCTTC.

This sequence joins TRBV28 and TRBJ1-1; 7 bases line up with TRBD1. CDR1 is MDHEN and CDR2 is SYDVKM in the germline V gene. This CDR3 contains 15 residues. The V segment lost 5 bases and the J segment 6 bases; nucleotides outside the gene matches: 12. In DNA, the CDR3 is TGTGCCAGCAGTCCCGATCGACAGGGAGGCCCTGAAGCTTTCTTT. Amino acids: CASSPDRQGGPEAFF.

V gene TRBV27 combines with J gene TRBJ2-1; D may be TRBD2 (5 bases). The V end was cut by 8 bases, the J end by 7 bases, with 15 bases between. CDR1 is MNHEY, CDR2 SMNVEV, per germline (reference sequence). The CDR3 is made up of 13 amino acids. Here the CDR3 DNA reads TGTGCCAGCGGGAGAGTAGGCATGAATGAGCAGTTCTTC. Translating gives CASGRVGMNEQFF.

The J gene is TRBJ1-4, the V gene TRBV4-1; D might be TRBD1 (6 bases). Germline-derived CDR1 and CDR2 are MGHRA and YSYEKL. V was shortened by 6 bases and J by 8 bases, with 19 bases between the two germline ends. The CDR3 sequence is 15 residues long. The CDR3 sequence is CASRPVGDTNEKLFF. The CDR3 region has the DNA TGCGCCAGCAGACCAGTGGGGGACACCAACGAAAAACTGTTTTTT.

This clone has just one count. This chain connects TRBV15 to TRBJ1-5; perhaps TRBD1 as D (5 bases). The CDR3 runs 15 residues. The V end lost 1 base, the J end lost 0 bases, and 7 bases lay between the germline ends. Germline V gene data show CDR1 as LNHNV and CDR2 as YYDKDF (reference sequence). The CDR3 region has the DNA TGTGCCACCAGCAGAGGAGGGGATAGCAATCAGCCCCAGCATTTT. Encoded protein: CATSRGGDSNQPQHF. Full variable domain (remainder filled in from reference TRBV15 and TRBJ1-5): DAMVIQNPRYQVTQFGKPVTLSCSQTLNHNVMYWYQQKSSQAPKLLFHYYDKDFNNEADTPDNFQSRRPNTSFCFLDIRSPGLGDTAMYLCATSRGGDSNQPQHFGDGTRLSIL.

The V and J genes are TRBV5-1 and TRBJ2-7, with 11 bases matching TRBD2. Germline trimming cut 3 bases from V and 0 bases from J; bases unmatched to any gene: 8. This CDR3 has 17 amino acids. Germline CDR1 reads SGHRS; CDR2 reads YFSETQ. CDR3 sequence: CASSSYATSGNSYEQYF. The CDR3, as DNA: TGCGCCAGCAGCTCTTATGCGACTAGCGGGAACTCCTACGAGCAGTACTTC.

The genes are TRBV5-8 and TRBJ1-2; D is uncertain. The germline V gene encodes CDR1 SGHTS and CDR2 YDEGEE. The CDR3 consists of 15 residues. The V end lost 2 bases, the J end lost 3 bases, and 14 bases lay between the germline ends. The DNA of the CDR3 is TGTGCCAGCAGCTTAGGGTTTCTAGGCCACTATGGCTACACCTTC. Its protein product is CASSLGFLGHYGYTF.

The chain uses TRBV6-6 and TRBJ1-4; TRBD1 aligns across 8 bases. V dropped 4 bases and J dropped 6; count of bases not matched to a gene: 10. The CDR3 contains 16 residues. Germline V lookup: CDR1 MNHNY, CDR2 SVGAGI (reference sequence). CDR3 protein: CASSSTGTGLDEKLFF. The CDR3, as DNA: TGTGCCAGCAGTTCCACCGGGACAGGTTTGGATGAAAAACTGTTTTTT.

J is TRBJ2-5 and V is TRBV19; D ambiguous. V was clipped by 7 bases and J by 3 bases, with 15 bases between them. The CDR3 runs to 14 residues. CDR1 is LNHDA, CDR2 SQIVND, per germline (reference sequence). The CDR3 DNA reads TGTGCCAGTACTCGACAAGGAAGCAAAGAGACCCAGTACTTC. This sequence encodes CASTRQGSKETQYF.

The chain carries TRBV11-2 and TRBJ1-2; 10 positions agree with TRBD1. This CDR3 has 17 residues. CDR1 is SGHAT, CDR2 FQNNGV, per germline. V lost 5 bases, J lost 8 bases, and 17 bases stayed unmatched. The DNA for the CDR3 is TGTGCCAGCAGCCTCTCTCAATTGGGACAGGGGATCGGCGGCTACACCTTC. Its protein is CASSLSQLGQGIGGYTF. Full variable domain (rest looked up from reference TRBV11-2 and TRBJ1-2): EAGVAQSPRYKIIEKRQSVAFWCNPISGHATLYWYQQILGQGPKLLIQFQNNGVVDDSQLPKDRFSAERLKGVDSTLKIQPAKLEDSAVYLCASSLSQLGQGIGGYTFGSGTRLTVV.